This T cell receptor (beta chain) was obtained from a study of immune evolution from preneoplasia to lung adenocarcinoma. Method: immunoSEQ multiplex PCR; TCRdb's copy keeps in-frame clones and lacks some. The table lists thousands of clones, 80% to 90% of them singletons. The source of this sequence is a person aged 65 to 85 with lung adenocarcinoma. Sample: FFPE atypical adenomatous hyperplasia tissue from the lung. The subset: atypical adenomatous hyperplasia (AAH), lung preneoplasia.

CDR3 in DNA: TGTGCCTGGGTGACTAGCGGGAGTCGTTTTGAGACCCAGTACTTC. Encoded protein: CAWVTSGSRFETQYF. The chain recombines TRBV30 with TRBJ2-5; 12 nucleotides align to TRBD2. V trimming: 5 bases; J trimming: 5 bases; junction bases outside the gene matches: 9. Per germline, CDR1 GTSNPN and CDR2 SVGIG (reference sequence). CDR3 length: 15 residues.